This T cell receptor beta chain was observed in a study of blood T cell repertoires in COVID-19. As handled by the study authors: It was from reference gene primer amplification that nucleated cell counts were estimated. Here immunoSEQ multiplex PCR was the method, and the copy in TCRdb shows in-frame clones only, minus some. V, J and clone size derive from that table, while D and trimming were established from the DNA sequence. The sample consists of a few hundred thousand clones, 85% to 90% of them appearing once. This CDR3 comprises 16 residues. Germline-derived CDR1 and CDR2 are SGDLS and YYNGEE. The V end lost 3 bases, the J end lost 4 bases, and 16 bases lay between the germline ends.

Sample: PBMCs or T cells enriched from blood (not recorded which). This TCR derives from a woman between 18 and 30 years old who had recovered from COVID-19. The chain has TRBV9 and TRBJ1-4; D perhaps matches TRBD1 (5 bases). The CDR3: CASSERPGFGNEKLFF. CDR3 DNA: TGTGCCAGCAGCGAGAGGCCAGGGTTTGGTAATGAAAAACTGTTTTTT.